The rows below give T cell receptor beta chains drawn from one sample of a study of cytomegalovirus exposure and HLA in healthy donors. The table came from immunoSEQ multiplex PCR; TCRdb's copy has only in-frame clones and leaves some out. The profile shows 98,000 or so clones, roughly 79% of them singletons. The specimen was PBMCs. All receptors derive from a man aged 55 to 70 in good health and CMV-seropositive. Each CDR3 is given without its conserved first and last residue. A clone size is listed for some rows: how often the clone was seen (once, few, many), or a class if it is expanded.

J gene: TRBJ2-7; clone size: few; V gene: TRBV19; CDR3 protein: ASRDSRTYEQY
J gene: TRBJ2-1; clone size: .; V gene: TRBV28; CDR3 protein: ASSSATSGGAGSYNEQF
J gene: TRBJ1-5; clone size: .; V gene: TRBV27; CDR3 protein: ASSPRTGDNQPQH
J gene: TRBJ1-1; clone size: many; V gene: TRBV2; CDR3 protein: ASSVGPGTEAF
J gene: TRBJ2-3; clone size: once; V gene: TRBV6-4; CDR3 protein: ASRSSGASTDTQY
J gene: TRBJ1-5; clone size: .; V gene: TRBV30; CDR3 protein: AWSVGGQGANQPQH
J gene: TRBJ2-2; clone size: .; V gene: TRBV28; CDR3 protein: ASSPNMLGLTVGELF
J gene: TRBJ2-1; clone size: .; V gene: TRBV7-2; CDR3 protein: ASSLVSGGADEQF
J gene: TRBJ2-7; clone size: .; V gene: TRBV4-3; CDR3 protein: ASSQGAGLGQQY
J gene: TRBJ1-1; clone size: few; V gene: TRBV6-5; CDR3 protein: ASRQGENTEAF
J gene: TRBJ2-7; clone size: few; V gene: TRBV7-6; CDR3 protein: ASSFGSSVTEEQY
J gene: TRBJ1-2; clone size: many; V gene: TRBV5-5; CDR3 protein: ASSPSAGGYT
J gene: TRBJ2-2; clone size: .; V gene: TRBV7-2; CDR3 protein: ASSRRQPSNTGELF
J gene: .; clone size: .; V gene: TRBV7-2; CDR3 protein: ASSLVTDRGREQY
J gene: TRBJ2-7; clone size: .; V gene: TRBV10-2; CDR3 protein: ASSYSGTSGDEQY
J gene: TRBJ2-4; clone size: once; V gene: TRBV18; CDR3 protein: ASSPPSTSGKNIQY
J gene: TRBJ1-4; clone size: .; V gene: TRBV5-5; CDR3 protein: ASSRNVAGKLF
J gene: TRBJ1-1; clone size: once; V gene: TRBV7-2; CDR3 protein: ASSFGPGTGNTEAF
J gene: TRBJ1-6; clone size: .; V gene: TRBV6-1; CDR3 protein: ASTSDSSYNSPLH
J gene: TRBJ2-5; clone size: .; V gene: TRBV10-1; CDR3 protein: ASSESRTGRPHQETQY
J gene: TRBJ2-2; clone size: .; V gene: TRBV7-9; CDR3 protein: ASSYPGLAVTGELF
J gene: TRBJ1-1; clone size: once; V gene: TRBV10-1; CDR3 protein: ASSEGRGTVKIGAF
J gene: TRBJ1-4; clone size: .; V gene: TRBV5-1; CDR3 protein: ASSLDRGRHEKLF
J gene: TRBJ1-6; clone size: many; V gene: TRBV6-5; CDR3 protein: ASSYSRGDNSPLH
J gene: TRBJ2-3; clone size: .; V gene: TRBV6-6; CDR3 protein: ASSYGAGGITDTQY
J gene: TRBJ1-1; clone size: .; V gene: TRBV9; CDR3 protein: ASSRTARDRGEAF
J gene: TRBJ2-1; clone size: .; V gene: TRBV7-8; CDR3 protein: ASSPDRYYNEQF
J gene: TRBJ2-1; clone size: .; V gene: TRBV27; CDR3 protein: ASAPGDSYNEQF
J gene: TRBJ1-2; clone size: .; V gene: TRBV10-2; CDR3 protein: ASSERGPNYGYT
J gene: TRBJ2-2; clone size: .; V gene: TRBV5-4; CDR3 protein: ASSRRTGTRAGELF
J gene: TRBJ2-3; clone size: .; V gene: TRBV6-1; CDR3 protein: ASRATGGAADTQY
J gene: TRBJ1-5; clone size: .; V gene: TRBV28; CDR3 protein: ASSLRDRRINQPQH
J gene: TRBJ2-1; clone size: .; V gene: TRBV10-1; CDR3 protein: ASSRTSGSSGGEQF
J gene: TRBJ1-4; clone size: .; V gene: TRBV11-2; CDR3 protein: ASSTDRGREQLF
J gene: TRBJ1-5; clone size: .; V gene: TRBV27; CDR3 protein: ASSFGTFNEPQH
J gene: TRBJ2-5; clone size: .; V gene: TRBV28; CDR3 protein: ASSLPGQGEETQY
J gene: TRBJ1-1; clone size: .; V gene: TRBV5-1; CDR3 protein: ASSLDWGGTEAF
J gene: TRBJ1-1; clone size: .; V gene: TRBV7-9; CDR3 protein: ASSSPRQGHTEAF
J gene: TRBJ2-2; clone size: once; V gene: TRBV10-2; CDR3 protein: ASSRLGQQSNTGEQF
J gene: TRBJ2-3; clone size: .; V gene: TRBV30; CDR3 protein: AWSVSLAGDTQY
J gene: TRBJ2-1; clone size: .; V gene: TRBV6-5; CDR3 protein: ASSRQGEQF
J gene: TRBJ1-1; clone size: .; V gene: TRBV6-1; CDR3 protein: ASGKGTGDTEAF
J gene: TRBJ2-1; clone size: .; V gene: TRBV9; CDR3 protein: ASSPTASGGAEQF
J gene: TRBJ2-2; clone size: .; V gene: TRBV6-1; CDR3 protein: ASSPGQETGELF
J gene: TRBJ1-1; clone size: .; V gene: TRBV7-2; CDR3 protein: ASSRLGQGNTEAF
J gene: TRBJ2-3; clone size: once; V gene: TRBV9; CDR3 protein: ASSVLDSGGRADTQY
J gene: TRBJ2-5; clone size: .; V gene: TRBV6-5; CDR3 protein: ASRQEDRGFETQY
J gene: TRBJ2-7; clone size: .; V gene: TRBV28; CDR3 protein: ASSRPPNSRRTYEQY
J gene: TRBJ2-3; clone size: .; V gene: TRBV2; CDR3 protein: ASGGLWRTDTQY
J gene: TRBJ2-3; clone size: .; V gene: TRBV30; CDR3 protein: AGRTGVSTDTQY
J gene: TRBJ2-7; clone size: .; V gene: TRBV9; CDR3 protein: ASSVAGGGSSYEQY
J gene: TRBJ2-2; clone size: .; V gene: TRBV5-1; CDR3 protein: ASSFGTGGSNTGELF
J gene: TRBJ2-5; clone size: .; V gene: TRBV10-3; CDR3 protein: AISEGTSGQETQY
J gene: TRBJ1-6; clone size: .; V gene: TRBV28; CDR3 protein: ATEGASSNSPLH
J gene: TRBJ1-2; clone size: once; V gene: TRBV6-5; CDR3 protein: ASSLRGTNYGYT
J gene: TRBJ2-2; clone size: .; V gene: TRBV4-3; CDR3 protein: ASRGARVNTGELF
J gene: TRBJ2-5; clone size: .; V gene: TRBV10-1; CDR3 protein: ASGDGGPQETQY